The text below deals with one T cell receptor beta chain. The sample comes from a study of cytotoxic CD8 clonotypes in ibrutinib-treated CLL. The wider study: After median around 70 months, roughly 14 stayed in remission, about 12 progressed; responses some 25 partial, 2 complete.

Trimming left V 1 base short and J 5 bases short, with 8 bases between. The germline V gene has CDR1 LNHDA and CDR2 SQIVND (reference sequence). This CDR3 region has 13 residues. TCRdb's table, derived via immunoSEQ multiplex PCR, lists solely in-frame clones and lacks some. Of 150,000 or so clones detected, about 80% appear once; the ten largest clones hold 5% to 5.5%. The V call is TRBV19, the J call TRBJ2-5; unclear D gene. The sample here was PBMCs, taken after 24 months of ibrutinib treatment. This sequence was found in a human donor with chronic lymphocytic leukemia. This CDR3 reads CASSIVGSETQYF. The CDR3 nucleotides are TGTGCCAGTAGTATAGTGGGCAGCGAGACCCAGTACTTC.